Below, 30 T cell receptor beta chains from the same sample are listed, as sequenced in a study of cytomegalovirus exposure and HLA in healthy donors. Primers included in the PCR were 60 Vbeta and 13 Jbeta primers. This table comes from immunoSEQ multiplex PCR, and its TCRdb copy is limited to in-frame clones, with some not included. The sample carries fewer than 100,000 clones, just under 80% recorded once. Sequences were obtained from PBMCs. The origin of the receptors is a woman aged 40 to 55 in good health and CMV-seronegative.

This rearrangement joins TRBV19 to TRBJ1-5, with 7 bases that match TRBD1. After removal of 2 bases from V and 3 bases from J, the junction contained 4 bases not matched to a gene. Germline V CDR1 and CDR2: LNHDA, SQIVND (reference sequence). The CDR3 extends over 15 amino acids. Here the CDR3 DNA reads TGTGCCAGTAGTATAACAGGGGATTTCAATCAGCCCCAGCATTTT. Translation: CASSITGDFNQPQHF. Based on the CDR3 plus reference TRBV19 and TRBJ1-5, the full variable domain is DGGITQSPKYLFRKEGQNVTLSCEQNLNHDAMYWYRQDPGQGLRLIYYSQIVNDFQKGDIAEGYSVSREKKESFPLTVTSAQKNPTAFYLCASSITGDFNQPQHFGDGTRLSIL.

V usage is TRBV9 and J usage is TRBJ1-2; a weak D match, TRBD1 (6 bases). Per germline, CDR1 SGDLS and CDR2 YYNGEE. Trimming left V 1 base short and J 5 bases short, with 15 bases between. This CDR3 is 15 amino acids long. The CDR3 bases are TGTGCCAGCAGCGTACAACATGGGGGCGCTTATGGCTACACCTTC. It is translated as CASSVQHGGAYGYTF.

This clone is a singleton in its sample. This chain links TRBV7-9 with TRBJ1-2; D gene uncertain. Germline assignment: CDR1 SEHNR and CDR2 FQNEAQ (reference sequence). This CDR3 is built from 13 residues. Trimming shortened V by 1 base and J by 8 bases, and 11 bases separated the two germline ends. The CDR3 DNA sequence: TGTGCCAGCAGCTTAGGCCGGGTTGAGGGCTACACCTTC. It encodes CASSLGRVEGYTF.

This clone was seen once. V gene TRBV7-6 combines with J gene TRBJ2-2; a weak D match, TRBD2 (6 bases). Trimming left V 1 base short and J 5 bases short, with 14 bases between. Germline CDR1 and CDR2: SGHVS and FNYEAQ. The CDR3 length is 16 residues. The CDR3 sequence: CASSLGSGLSTGELFF. In nucleotides, the CDR3 is TGTGCCAGCAGCTTAGGTTCGGGACTCTCGACCGGGGAGCTGTTTTTT.

The count of this clone is one. The CDR3 is CASSLGRGANTEAFF. CDR3 in DNA: TGTGCCAGCAGCCTAGGGCGGGGGGCGAACACTGAAGCTTTCTTT. The J gene is TRBJ1-1, the V gene TRBV7-9, with D tentatively TRBD1 (6 bases). Germline V gene lookup returns CDR1 SEHNR and CDR2 FQNEAQ (reference sequence). This CDR3 comprises 15 residues. Trimming removed 5 bases from V and 1 base from J, with 14 bases in between.

This chain links TRBV29-1 with TRBJ1-1; D remains ambiguous. Germline V CDR1 and CDR2: SQVTM, ANQGSEA. V gave up 8 bases and J gave up 7 bases, with 14 bases separating them. The CDR3 consists of 11 residues. The CDR3: CSTYNGGEAFF. The CDR3 DNA reads TGCAGCACCTACAATGGAGGTGAAGCTTTCTTT.

Only one count was recorded for this clone. This sequence joins TRBV19 and TRBJ1-4, with D hard to call. With 1 base removed from V and 0 bases from J, the gap between germline ends came to 12 bases. The CDR3 is 17 amino acids. The germline CDR1 and CDR2 sequences are LNHDA and SQIVND (reference sequence). The CDR3 loop reads CASSIARHQATNEKLFF. The CDR3 DNA reads TGTGCCAGTAGTATAGCGAGACACCAAGCAACTAATGAAAAACTGTTTTTT.

The genes are TRBV19 and TRBJ2-7, with D perhaps TRBD1 (5 bases). Trimming took 6 bases from V and 0 from J, leaving 12 bases between them. This CDR3 is 14 amino acids long. Per the germline V gene, CDR1 is LNHDA and CDR2 is SQIVND (reference sequence). The CDR3 loop reads CASRTTGDSYEQYF. CDR3 nucleotides: TGTGCCAGTAGGACAACAGGAGACTCCTACGAGCAGTACTTC.

This sequence joins TRBV7-2 and TRBJ1-5; D is possibly TRBD1 (5 bases). V was cut by 5 bases and J by 6 bases, with 11 bases left in between. This CDR3 has 13 amino acids. Per the germline V gene, CDR1 is SGHTA and CDR2 is FQGNSA. CDR3 amino acids: CASSPGVRQPQHF. CDR3 in DNA: TGTGCCAGCAGCCCGGGGGTGCGTCAGCCCCAGCATTTT. The full variable domain, rest sourced from reference TRBV7-2 and TRBJ1-5, is GAGVSQSPSNKVTEKGKDVELRCDPISGHTALYWYRQSLGQGLEFLIYFQGNSAPDKSGLPSDRFSAERTGGSVSTLTIQRTQQEDSAVYLCASSPGVRQPQHFGDGTRLSIL.

This chain connects TRBV27 to TRBJ1-1, with TRBD1 identical over 8 bases. This CDR3 spans 13 amino acids. Germline V gene sequence: CDR1 MNHEY, CDR2 SMNVEV (reference sequence). Trimming at V came to 6 bases and at J to 4 bases, leaving 4 bases not matched to a gene. This CDR3 is CASSYRGSTEAFF. CDR3 nucleotides: TGTGCCAGCAGCTACAGGGGGTCCACTGAAGCTTTCTTT.

This clone came up a few times. The chain joins TRBV9 to TRBJ2-3; 8 nucleotides line up with TRBD2. The CDR3 has 15 residues. Germline loops: CDR1 SGDLS, CDR2 YYNGEE. V lost 1 base to trimming and J lost 2 bases; unmatched junction nucleotides: 3. The CDR3 here is CASSVISGATDTQYF. The CDR3 DNA is TGTGCCAGCAGCGTAATTAGCGGGGCCACAGATACGCAGTATTTT.

The chain joins TRBV9 to TRBJ2-7, with D tentatively TRBD1 (5 bases). The V end was cut by 2 bases, the J end by 1 base, with 13 bases between. CDR1 SGDLS and CDR2 YYNGEE come from the germline V gene. The CDR3 extends over 15 amino acids. The DNA of the CDR3 is TGTGCCAGCAGCGTGGGTCAGGGAATTTCCTACGAGCAGTACTTC. Amino acid sequence: CASSVGQGISYEQYF.

The rearrangement links TRBV28 to TRBJ2-5; the match to TRBD2 covers 8 bases. Per the germline V gene, CDR1 is MDHEN and CDR2 is SYDVKM. V dropped 10 bases and J dropped 3; count of bases not matched to a gene: 7. CDR3 length: 13 amino acids. The CDR3 loop is CATTTGGEETQYF. The CDR3 DNA is TGTGCCACCACAACGGGGGGGGAAGAGACCCAGTACTTC.

The gene calls are TRBV7-9 and TRBJ1-1; D gene unclear. This CDR3 spans 13 amino acids. The V end was cut by 9 bases, the J end by 2 bases, with 13 bases between. CDR1 and CDR2 from the germline V gene are SEHNR and FQNEAQ (reference sequence). CDR3 in amino acids: CASLPRGNTEAFF. As DNA, the CDR3 is TGTGCCAGTCTGCCCCGAGGAAACACTGAAGCTTTCTTT.

This chain uses TRBV27 with TRBJ2-3; TRBD2 is a possible D gene (6 bases). Trimming shortened V by 7 bases and J by 4 bases, and 15 bases separated the two germline ends. Per the germline V gene, CDR1 is MNHEY and CDR2 is SMNVEV (reference sequence). This CDR3 is built from 14 residues. CDR3 in DNA: TGTGCCAGCACCAAAGGGAGGTTCCCAGATACGCAGTATTTT. It specifies CASTKGRFPDTQYF.

CDR3: CASSLDWGRGEKLFF. The CDR3 DNA sequence: TGTGCCAGCAGCTTGGACTGGGGGCGTGGAGAAAAACTGTTTTTT. This chain links TRBV5-4 with TRBJ1-4, with D perhaps TRBD1 (6 bases). The germline V gene has CDR1 SGHNT and CDR2 YYREEE (reference sequence). The ends were cut back, 0 bases at V and 8 bases at J, with 14 bases in the middle. This CDR3 comprises 15 residues.

The rearrangement joins TRBV5-1 to TRBJ2-7; D is possibly TRBD2 (5 bases). The V and J ends lost 4 bases and 6 bases respectively, with 11 bases between them. In germline, CDR1 is SGHRS, CDR2 YFSETQ. The CDR3 has 12 amino acids. DNA for the CDR3: TGCGCCAGCAGCCGTCCCGAGGGCGAGCAGTACTTC. As protein: CASSRPEGEQYF.

V gene TRBV6-1 combines with J gene TRBJ1-2; 10 bases agree with TRBD1. The CDR3 runs 17 residues. Losses at the gene ends were 0 bases for V and 7 bases for J; bases not matched to a gene: 11. Germline values: CDR1 MNHNS, CDR2 SASEGT. CDR3 protein: CASSEAVGTGESSGYTF. CDR3 in DNA: TGTGCCAGCAGTGAAGCGGTCGGGACAGGGGAATCTTCTGGCTACACCTTC.

This chain connects TRBV7-3 to TRBJ2-5; 11 bases map to TRBD1. The length of the CDR3 is 15 residues. Trimming at V came to 5 bases and at J to 2 bases, leaving 4 bases not matched to a gene. Germline V CDR1 and CDR2: SGHTA, FQGTGA. The CDR3 nucleotides read TGTGCCAGCAGCCACGGGACAGGGGGGCAAGAGACCCAGTACTTC. It encodes CASSHGTGGQETQYF.

Only a few counts were recorded for this clone. Other nucleotide sequences from this sample produce the same CDR3. This chain uses TRBV19 with TRBJ2-5, with 10 positions matching TRBD1. The J segment lost 5 bases and the V segment lost 8 bases, leaving 8 bases of the junction unmatched. The CDR3 is 14 amino acids. Germline loops: CDR1 LNHDA, CDR2 SQIVND (reference sequence). The CDR3 reads CASSPGQGYETQYF. For the CDR3, the DNA is TGTGCCAGTTCTCCGGGACAGGGGTACGAGACCCAGTACTTC.

The chain joins TRBV19 to TRBJ1-5; no clear D. Trimming stripped 9 bases from V and 2 bases from J, with 17 bases between. The CDR3 runs to 15 residues. Germline CDR1 and CDR2: LNHDA and SQIVND (reference sequence). CDR3 amino acids: CASGGGPVRNQPQHF. CDR3 DNA: TGTGCCAGCGGCGGAGGACCGGTTCGCAATCAGCCCCAGCATTTT.

The rearrangement joins TRBV18 to TRBJ1-1, with 7 bases identical to TRBD1. The CDR3 is 17 residues long. Per the germline V gene, CDR1 is KGHSH and CDR2 is LQKENI. With 2 bases clipped from V and 0 bases from J, the junction kept 9 bases outside the gene matches. The CDR3 DNA sequence: TGTGCCAGCTCACCATCGGGAACAGGGGTCATGAACACTGAAGCTTTCTTT. Amino acids: CASSPSGTGVMNTEAFF. The complete variable domain, with remaining parts taken from reference TRBV18 and TRBJ1-1, reads NAGVMQNPRHLVRRRGQEARLRCSPMKGHSHVYWYRQLPEEGLKFMVYLQKENIIDESGMPKERFSAEFPKEGPSILRIQQVVRGDSAAYFCASSPSGTGVMNTEAFFGQGTRLTVV.

This clone was observed a handful of times. V gene TRBV30 combines with J gene TRBJ1-1, with D possibly being TRBD1 (5 bases). The CDR3 totals 13 residues. From germline, CDR1 is GTSNPN and CDR2 SVGIG (reference sequence). The V end lost 0 bases, the J end lost 5 bases, and 10 bases lay between the germline ends. This chain's CDR3 is CAWSVSRGTEAFF. The DNA for the CDR3 is TGTGCCTGGAGTGTAAGCCGGGGGACTGAAGCTTTCTTT. Looking up the rest from reference TRBV30 and TRBJ1-1 gives the full variable domain: SQTIHQWPATLVQPVGSPLSLECTVEGTSNPNLYWYRQAAGRGLQLLFYSVGIGQISSEVPQNLSASRPQDRQFILSSKKLLLSDSGFYLCAWSVSRGTEAFFGQGTRLTVV.

The genes are TRBV6-5 and TRBJ1-1; 7 bases fit TRBD1. Trimming cost V 4 bases and J 3 bases; bases outside gene matches: 8. Per the germline V gene, CDR1 is MNHEY and CDR2 is SVGAGI. This CDR3 region has 15 residues. The CDR3 DNA reads TGTGCCAGCAGTTTCTCGGGGACAGTTGACACTGAAGCTTTCTTT. It yields the protein CASSFSGTVDTEAFF.

The chain combines TRBV7-9 with TRBJ1-1; 9 bases fit TRBD1. Trimming removed 5 bases from V and 10 bases from J; junction bases left unmatched: 5. CDR3 length: 12 amino acids. CDR1 and CDR2 (germline): SEHNR, FQNEAQ (reference sequence). CDR3 bases: TGTGCCAGCAGCCAACAGGGGGCAGTAGCTTTCTTT. This sequence encodes CASSQQGAVAFF.

This clone has only one observation. V is TRBV7-8 and J is TRBJ1-5; 10 nucleotides line up with TRBD1. This CDR3 has 15 amino acids. From germline, CDR1 is SGHVS and CDR2 FQNEAQ. Unmatched junction bases numbered 3, after V lost 5 bases and J lost 2 bases. CDR3 DNA sequence: TGTGCCAGCAGCACCGGGACAGGGGGCAATCAGCCCCAGCATTTT. Protein product: CASSTGTGGNQPQHF.

The V call is TRBV19, the J call TRBJ2-7; 11 bases match TRBD1. V trimming: 5 bases; J trimming: 6 bases; junction bases outside the gene matches: 3. CDR3 length equals 13 residues. The V gene's germline CDR1 is LNHDA and CDR2 SQIVND (reference sequence). CDR3 bases: TGTGCCAGTAGTCCGGGGACAGGGGGCGAGCAGTACTTC. Its translation: CASSPGTGGEQYF.

The rearrangement joins TRBV9 to TRBJ2-7; 9 bases match TRBD1. The CDR3 runs to 15 residues. Trimming took 4 bases from V and 1 from J; bases not matched to a gene: 6. Germline V gene data show CDR1 as SGDLS and CDR2 as YYNGEE. CDR3 bases: TGTGCCAGCAGCCGCCGGGACAGGGATTCCTACGAGCAGTACTTC. As protein: CASSRRDRDSYEQYF. The entire variable domain, with the rest obtained from reference TRBV9 and TRBJ2-7, is as follows: DSGVTQTPKHLITATGQRVTLRCSPRSGDLSVYWYQQSLDQGLQFLIQYYNGEERAKGNILERFSAQQFPDLHSELNLSSLELGDSALYFCASSRRDRDSYEQYFGPGTRLTVT.

The J gene is TRBJ1-4, the V gene TRBV6-6, with D possibly being TRBD1 (6 bases). The V gene lost 2 bases and the J gene lost 7 bases, with 17 bases spanning the gap. CDR3 length: 16 amino acids. From germline, CDR1 is MNHNY and CDR2 SVGAGI (reference sequence). CDR3 residues: CASSYGYGGSGEKLFF. As DNA, the CDR3 is TGTGCCAGCAGTTACGGCTATGGGGGCTCTGGTGAAAAACTGTTTTTT.

This clone was found a few times. Written as DNA, the CDR3 is TGCGCCAGCGGGGAGGGGACAACTAATGAAAAACTGTTTTTT. As protein: CASGEGTTNEKLFF. The genes are TRBV5-1 and TRBJ1-4, with a possible D match to TRBD1 (5 bases). In germline, CDR1 is SGHRS, CDR2 YFSETQ. Trimming took off 7 bases at V and 0 bases at J, with 10 bases between the two ends. The CDR3 extends over 14 amino acids.